Given below is one TCR beta chain in context. There are 17 residues in the CDR3. The V segment lost 5 bases and the J segment 6 bases; nucleotides outside the gene matches: 16. The germline CDR1 and CDR2 sequences are SGHTA and FQGNSA. This sample was included in a study of blood T cell repertoires in COVID-19. About the research overall: The United States, Italy and Spain were the sources of the acute and convalescent COVID-19 samples.

As processed by the authors: For nucleated cells, counts were estimated from reference gene primer amplification. Assay used: immunoSEQ multiplex PCR; TCRdb lists only in-frame clones, some missing. For V, J and clone size, that table is used; D and trimming come from the DNA. The sample includes some 100,000 clones, around 89% of them seen just once. The sample comprised peripheral blood. The source of this sequence is a human donor with acute or convalescent COVID-19. The donor label of this sample is uncertain. The chain employs TRBV7-2 and TRBJ1-2; TRBD1 agrees at 9 bases. In DNA form, the CDR3 reads TGTGCCAGCAGCCGGCTATCCAGAGACAGGGGGTTTCATGGCTACACCTTC. Its protein is CASSRLSRDRGFHGYTF.